This TCR beta chain was documented in a study of blood T cell repertoires in COVID-19. Study-wide background: Sample material is recorded as cDNA or gDNA derived from T cells, B-cell-depleted T cells, or PBMCs.

V was trimmed by 4 bases and J by 3 bases, leaving 17 bases between them. The CDR3 is made up of 15 amino acids. The germline V gene encodes CDR1 SGHNT and CDR2 YYREEE (reference sequence). This clone was observed a handful of times. Here immunoSEQ multiplex PCR was the method, and the copy in TCRdb shows in-frame clones only, minus some. The sample contains roughly 88,000 clones, around 72% of which appear only once. Source material: peripheral blood. The chain has TRBV5-4 and TRBJ2-7, with D tentatively TRBD1 (6 bases). This receptor was obtained from a woman in her sixties or seventies in a cohort sampled during active or convalescent COVID-19. CDR3 region: CASSLGAGVLYEQYF. The DNA for the CDR3 is TGTGCCAGCAGCCTGGGGGCAGGGGTTCTCTACGAGCAGTACTTC.